The 23 T cell receptor beta chains given below trace back to one sample, sequenced in a study of blood T cells in healthy people across ages (dated by TCRdb to 2015 to 2017). Library prep was done by 5' RACE. TCRdb names Illumina HiSeq 2500 as the instrument used. A second PCR of about 7 to 12 cycles was run with a J-beta primer mix and a sample-barcoded 5' primer. In-frame beta chains were kept once TCRdb had trimmed the public reads at Q25 with fastp and called clones with MiXCR. Rows matching on CDR3 protein sequence are summarized as one entry with the most common DNA and genes. Here the sample has about 900,000 distinct CDR3 sequences; 48% occur a single time. Of the sample, around an eighth falls within the top ten clones. Sequencing was done on a sample of blood. The receptors shown here come from a man aged 25 to 40 in good health.

This chain links TRBV15 with TRBJ2-1; D remains ambiguous. The V and J ends lost 0 bases and 7 bases respectively, with 10 bases between them. From germline, CDR1 is LNHNV and CDR2 YYDKDF (reference sequence). The CDR3 has 14 residues. The CDR3 loop is CATSRDPSKNEQFF. As DNA, the CDR3 is TGTGCCACCAGCAGAGATCCCAGCAAGAATGAGCAGTTCTTC.

This clonotype was picked up many times. The V gene is TRBV4-2, the J gene TRBJ2-1, with 8 bases aligning to TRBD2. This CDR3 has 16 residues. Per germline, CDR1 LGHNA and CDR2 YNFKEQ. Trimming cost V 0 bases and J 4 bases; bases outside gene matches: 5. CDR3 loop: CASSQEPSGFYNEQFF. The DNA of the CDR3 is TGTGCCAGCAGCCAAGAACCTAGCGGGTTTTACAATGAGCAGTTCTTC.

In this sample, this clonotype turned up a few times. The rearrangement uses TRBV6-5 and TRBJ2-1; tentatively, D is TRBD1 (6 bases). Between the trimmed V and J ends, which lost 6 bases and 6 bases, there was a span of 18 bases. The CDR3 contains 15 residues. The germline V gene has CDR1 MNHEY and CDR2 SVGAGI. The DNA for the CDR3 is TGTGCCAGCAGCAAACCCCCACCCAGGGGCAATGAGCAGTTCTTC. It encodes CASSKPPPRGNEQFF.

The chain has TRBV15 and TRBJ2-5; D remains unclear. Trimming removed 4 bases from V and 1 base from J, with 7 bases in between. Germline CDR1 and CDR2: LNHNV and YYDKDF (reference sequence). There are 13 residues in the CDR3. Written as DNA, the CDR3 is TGTGCCACCAGCATACCAGGCCAAGAGACCCAGTACTTC. Translated, it gives CATSIPGQETQYF.

As concerns this clonotype: Compared with germline, one end of the junction differs, possibly owing to a read error. V and J are TRBV6-1 and TRBJ2-1; TRBD1 is a possible D gene (6 bases). The CDR3 spans 16 residues. The germline V gene encodes CDR1 MNHNS and CDR2 SASEGT. CDR3 nucleotides: TGTGCCGGCAGTGAGGGGGTGGCGACGCCCTACAATGAGCAGTTCTTC. The encoded protein is CAGSEGVATPYNEQFF.

A few counts support this clonotype. The chain uses TRBV7-6 and TRBJ2-7; 7 bases align to TRBD1. V was clipped by 0 bases and J by 7 bases; unmatched bases: 12. Germline V gives CDR1 SGHVS, CDR2 FNYEAQ. The CDR3 loop spans 16 amino acids. This CDR3 is CASSLAPPSTGREQYF. CDR3 DNA sequence: TGTGCCAGCAGCTTAGCTCCCCCCTCGACAGGGCGGGAGCAGTACTTC.

The V call is TRBV29-1, the J call TRBJ2-7; possibly TRBD1 for D (6 bases). CDR1 is SQVTM and CDR2 is ANQGSEA in the germline V gene. CDR3 length equals 13 residues. The ends were cut back, 2 bases at V and 5 bases at J, with 13 bases in the middle. The CDR3 loop reads CSVENRAGNEQYF. CDR3 bases: TGCAGCGTTGAAAACAGGGCAGGAAACGAGCAGTACTTC.

The V call is TRBV28, the J call TRBJ1-2, with D maybe TRBD1 (5 bases). Per germline, CDR1 MDHEN and CDR2 SYDVKM. The V end lost 8 bases, the J end lost 2 bases, and 12 bases lay between the germline ends. The CDR3 is 13 amino acids. CDR3 sequence: CASGTAENYGYTF. CDR3 DNA sequence: TGTGCCAGCGGGACCGCTGAAAACTATGGCTACACCTTC.

J is TRBJ2-1 and V is TRBV29-1, with D possibly matching TRBD2 (5 bases). The CDR3 is 16 residues long. V lost 1 base and J lost 9, with 22 bases in between. The germline V gene has CDR1 SQVTM and CDR2 ANQGSEA. The CDR3 region has the DNA TGCAGCGTTGAAGCAACCAGCGGTAGCTCATTTAGTGAGCAGTTCTTC. Amino acid sequence: CSVEATSGSSFSEQFF.

V gene TRBV28 combines with J gene TRBJ1-1; a weak D match, TRBD1 (6 bases). V was shortened by 10 bases and J by 5 bases, with 14 bases between the two germline ends. Germline CDR1 MDHEN, CDR2 SYDVKM. The CDR3 sequence is 12 residues long. The CDR3 sequence is CATQGRRTEAFF. In DNA, the CDR3 is TGTGCCACCCAGGGGCGAAGGACTGAAGCTTTCTTT. Filled out from reference TRBV28 and TRBJ1-1, the complete variable domain reads DVKVTQSSRYLVKRTGEKVFLECVQDMDHENMFWYRQDPGLGLRLIYFSYDVKMKEKGDIPEGYSVSREKKERFSLILESASTNQTSMYLCATQGRRTEAFFGQGTRLTVV.

This chain uses TRBV12-3 or TRBV12-4 with TRBJ2-5; TRBD2 matches 8 bases. CDR3 length: 14 residues. J lost 4 bases, V lost 6 bases, and 7 bases had no gene match. Here the CDR3 reads CASSTGTRGETQYF. DNA of the CDR3: TGTGCCAGCAGCACCGGGACTAGAGGAGAGACCCAGTACTTC.

The J gene is TRBJ2-3, the V gene TRBV4-3; D is ambiguous. This CDR3 is built from 14 residues. Trimming removed 8 bases from V and 2 bases from J, with 14 bases in between. The germline gives CDR1 LGHNA, CDR2 YSLEER. CDR3 amino acids: CASDLTGLTDTQYF. The CDR3 DNA follows: TGCGCCAGCGATCTGACGGGCCTCACAGATACGCAGTATTTT.

In its sample, this clonotype was seen a few times. V and J are TRBV7-2 and TRBJ1-1; 8 nucleotides match TRBD1. The CDR3 is 13 residues long. Germline loops: CDR1 SGHTA, CDR2 FQGNSA. Trimming took 6 bases from V and 3 from J; bases not matched to a gene: 3. CDR3 nucleotide sequence: TGTGCCAGCAGTTTACAGGGGGACACTGAAGCTTTCTTT. Translating it yields CASSLQGDTEAFF.

V is TRBV27 and J is TRBJ2-3; D is unresolved. The V end lost 9 bases, the J end lost 1 base, and 17 bases lay between the germline ends. The germline V gene has CDR1 MNHEY and CDR2 SMNVEV (reference sequence). CDR3 length: 15 residues. CDR3 in DNA: TGTGCCAGTTCACCGCGGTCTTATGGCACAGATACGCAGTATTTT. Its translation: CASSPRSYGTDTQYF.

This clonotype was observed a few times. This rearrangement joins TRBV28 to TRBJ2-7, with D possibly being TRBD2 (5 bases). Germline V CDR1 and CDR2: MDHEN, SYDVKM. The length of the CDR3 is 14 residues. The germline V and J ends were trimmed by 4 bases and 4 bases, with 14 bases remaining between them. CDR3 region: CASSYGDSRYEQYF. The DNA for the CDR3 is TGTGCCAGCAGTTACGGGGATTCCAGGTACGAGCAGTACTTC.

The chain links TRBV4-2 to TRBJ2-5; D is uncertain. The CDR3 length is 16 residues. Germline-derived CDR1 and CDR2 are LGHNA and YNFKEQ. V gave up 0 bases and J gave up 2 bases, with 13 bases separating them. CDR3 region: CASSQEGSAPQETQYF. The CDR3 DNA follows: TGTGCCAGCAGCCAAGAAGGCAGTGCGCCGCAAGAGACCCAGTACTTC.

This clonotype came up once. The chain combines TRBV25-1 with TRBJ2-7, with D hard to call. V was pared by 0 bases and J by 5 bases, with 8 bases between. The CDR3 is made up of 13 amino acids. Germline V lookup: CDR1 MGHDK, CDR2 SYGVNS. The CDR3 here is CASSEYARNEQYF. The CDR3 DNA reads TGTGCCAGCAGTGAATATGCGCGGAACGAGCAGTACTTC.

The chain carries TRBV4-1 and TRBJ2-3; 8 nucleotides line up with TRBD1. The CDR3 totals 16 residues. The germline V gene encodes CDR1 MGHRA and CDR2 YSYEKL. V was clipped by 2 bases and J by 7 bases; unmatched bases: 11. The CDR3 sequence is CASSQKGQGAVNTQYF. The CDR3 DNA sequence: TGCGCCAGCAGCCAAAAAGGGCAGGGGGCGGTAAATACGCAGTATTTT.

The rearrangement links TRBV11-3 to TRBJ1-1; tentative D call: TRBD1 (6 bases). The ends were cut back, 10 bases at V and 1 base at J, with 13 bases in the middle. Germline values: CDR1 SGHNT, CDR2 YENEEA. The CDR3 consists of 13 residues. CDR3 residues: CATMGGGNTEAFF. CDR3 in DNA: TGTGCCACGATGGGGGGCGGGAACACTGAAGCTTTCTTT. Drawing the rest from reference TRBV11-3 and TRBJ1-1, the complete variable domain is EAGVVQSPRYKIIEKKQPVAFWCNPISGHNTLYWYLQNLGQGPELLIRYENEEAVDDSQLPKDRFSAERLKGVDSTLKIQPAELGDSAVYLCATMGGGNTEAFFGQGTRLTVV.

CDR3: CASSDSKGRRGEQYF. For the CDR3, the DNA is TGTGCCAGCAGTGACTCTAAGGGCCGAAGGGGGGAGCAGTACTTC. This chain joins TRBV6-4 and TRBJ2-7; tentatively, D is TRBD1 (6 bases). The CDR3 runs to 15 residues. With 0 bases removed from V and 7 bases from J, the gap between germline ends came to 16 bases. From germline, CDR1 is MRHNA and CDR2 SNTAGT.

The genes are TRBV6-1 and TRBJ1-1; D call uncertain. CDR3 size: 17 residues. Germline V gene data show CDR1 as MNHNS and CDR2 as SASEGT. V lost 8 bases and J 0 bases, leaving 22 bases between the germline ends. CDR3 in amino acids: CASRKRGPVPLNTEAFF. The CDR3 DNA follows: TGTGCCAGCCGAAAGCGGGGTCCGGTCCCTTTGAACACTGAAGCTTTCTTT.

This clonotype has only a few counts. The CDR3 coding sequence is TGTGCCAGTAGTATAGGGACAGGGGGCCACACTGAAGCTTTCTTT. It yields the protein CASSIGTGGHTEAFF. The chain recombines TRBV19 with TRBJ1-1; TRBD1 aligns across 11 bases. The junction had 1 base not matched to a gene; V was cut back by 1 base and J by 3 bases. The CDR3 is 15 residues long. From germline, CDR1 is LNHDA and CDR2 SQIVND (reference sequence).

The chain joins TRBV20-1 to TRBJ2-7, with D hard to call. The CDR3 is 15 residues long. Germline-derived CDR1 and CDR2 are DFQATT and SNEGSKA (reference sequence). V shed 4 bases and J shed 4 bases, with 20 bases lying between them. CDR3 residues: CSANPQVPISYEQYF. CDR3 DNA: TGCAGTGCTAATCCCCAGGTGCCGATATCATACGAGCAGTACTTC.